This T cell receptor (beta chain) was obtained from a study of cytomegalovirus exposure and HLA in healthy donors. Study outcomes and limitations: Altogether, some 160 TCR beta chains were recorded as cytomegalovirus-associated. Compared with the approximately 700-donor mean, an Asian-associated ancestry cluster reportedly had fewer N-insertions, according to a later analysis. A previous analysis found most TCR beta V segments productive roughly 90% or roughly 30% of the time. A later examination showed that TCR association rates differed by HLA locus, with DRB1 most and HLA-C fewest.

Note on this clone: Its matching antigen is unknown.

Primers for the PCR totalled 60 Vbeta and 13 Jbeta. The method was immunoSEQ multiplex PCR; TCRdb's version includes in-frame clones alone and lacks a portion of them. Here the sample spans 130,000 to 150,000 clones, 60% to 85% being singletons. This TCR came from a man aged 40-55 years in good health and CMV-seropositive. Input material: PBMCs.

As DNA, the CDR3 is TGTGCCAGCAGCTCCCGGACAGGGAACACTGAAGCTTTCTTT. Translating gives CASSSRTGNTEAFF. The chain couples TRBV6-5 to TRBJ1-1, with 7 nucleotides matching TRBD1. With V trimmed by 6 bases and J by 1 base, 5 bases remained unmatched. Germline lookup yields CDR1 MNHEY and CDR2 SVGAGI. The CDR3 runs to 14 residues.